Below, 3 T cell receptor beta chains from the same sample are listed, as sequenced in a study of T cell repertoires in cytomegalovirus infection. Antigens of these TCRs are unknown. Each CDR3 protein gets one entry after TCRdb re-called the reads with MiXCR. The top ten clones hold approximately 14% of a sample with 650,000 to 850,000 distinct CDR3 sequences, 29% of them seen once. The sample was cultured CD8+ T cells from PBMCs, taken from culture after CMV antigen stimulation. These receptors were obtained from a human donor in good health (CMV status not recorded). Some clones in this sample may be carry-over from other donors' samples.

CDR3 protein: CAIMTKTGNTIYF. CDR3 sequence (DNA): TGTGCCATCATGACCAAAACTGGAAACACCATATATTTT. The genes are TRBV12-3 or TRBV12-4 and TRBJ1-3; D gene ambiguous. The CDR3 covers 13 residues. V was shortened by 10 bases and J by 2 bases, with 12 bases between the two germline ends.

V usage is TRBV14 and J usage is TRBJ1-1; D gene unclear. This CDR3 comprises 15 residues. Per germline, CDR1 SGHDN and CDR2 FVKESK. Trimming took off 3 bases at V and 4 bases at J, with 15 bases between the two ends. The chain's CDR3 is CASSQVTFSRTEAFF. CDR3 nucleotides: TGTGCCAGCAGCCAGGTAACTTTTAGCCGCACTGAAGCTTTCTTT.

V and J are TRBV6-2 or TRBV6-3 and TRBJ2-6; 7 bases align to TRBD1. Trimming at V came to 5 bases and at J to 0 bases, leaving 16 bases not matched to a gene. This CDR3 is 20 amino acids long. Per the germline V gene, CDR1 is MNHEY and CDR2 is SVGEGT. The CDR3 loop reads CASSVLVRDSGLSGANVLTF. CDR3 sequence (DNA): TGTGCCAGCAGTGTTCTAGTCCGGGACAGCGGCCTCTCTGGGGCCAACGTCCTGACTTTC.